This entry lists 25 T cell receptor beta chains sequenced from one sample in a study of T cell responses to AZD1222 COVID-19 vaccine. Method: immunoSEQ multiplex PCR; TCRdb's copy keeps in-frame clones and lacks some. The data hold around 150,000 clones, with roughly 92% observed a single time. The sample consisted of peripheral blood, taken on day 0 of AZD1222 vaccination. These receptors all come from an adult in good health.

CDR3 nucleotides: TGTGCCAGCAGCTTGGACAGGGCGATACGAAATCAGCCCCAGCATTTT. This sequence encodes CASSLDRAIRNQPQHF. The chain employs TRBV5-8 and TRBJ1-5; perhaps TRBD1 as D (6 bases). This CDR3 is 16 amino acids long. With 0 bases removed from V and 4 bases from J, the gap between germline ends came to 14 bases. Germline lookup yields CDR1 SGHTS and CDR2 YDEGEE.

The CDR3 DNA reads as TGCAGCGATGATTTCCGGGACTCAGAGGGTGGCTACACCTTC. This gives the protein CSDDFRDSEGGYTF. V usage is TRBV29-1 and J usage is TRBJ1-2, with a weak D call TRBD1 (5 bases). Trimming stripped 7 bases from V and 7 bases from J, with 22 bases between. CDR1 and CDR2 (germline): SQVTM, ANQGSEA. This CDR3 comprises 14 residues.

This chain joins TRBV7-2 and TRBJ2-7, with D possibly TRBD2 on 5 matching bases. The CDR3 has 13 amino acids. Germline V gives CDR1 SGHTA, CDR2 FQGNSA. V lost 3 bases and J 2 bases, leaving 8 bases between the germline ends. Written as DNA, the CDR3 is TGTGCCAGCAGCTTCGGGAATACCTACGAGCAGTACTTC. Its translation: CASSFGNTYEQYF.

The CDR3 sequence is CASNELTYGYTF. The CDR3 region has the DNA TGTGCCAGCAATGAGTTAACCTATGGCTACACCTTC. The chain has TRBV2 and TRBJ1-2; D is unclear. The CDR3 is 12 residues long. The V and J ends lost 7 bases and 4 bases respectively, with 10 bases between them. Germline V CDR1 and CDR2: SNHLY, FYNNEI.

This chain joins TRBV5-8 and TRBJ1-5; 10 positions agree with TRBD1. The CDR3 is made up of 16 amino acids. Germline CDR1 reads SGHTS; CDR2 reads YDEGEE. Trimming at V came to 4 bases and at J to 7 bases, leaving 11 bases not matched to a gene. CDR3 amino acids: CASSPVTGGFKQPQHF. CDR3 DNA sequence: TGTGCCAGCAGCCCCGTGACAGGGGGCTTTAAGCAGCCCCAGCATTTT.

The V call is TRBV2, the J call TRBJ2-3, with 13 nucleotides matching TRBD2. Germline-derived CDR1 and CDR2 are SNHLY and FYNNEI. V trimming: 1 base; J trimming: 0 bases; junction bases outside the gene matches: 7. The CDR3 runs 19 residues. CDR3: CASSEVQGLAGYSTDTQYF. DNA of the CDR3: TGTGCCAGCAGTGAAGTCCAGGGACTAGCGGGATATAGCACAGATACGCAGTATTTT.

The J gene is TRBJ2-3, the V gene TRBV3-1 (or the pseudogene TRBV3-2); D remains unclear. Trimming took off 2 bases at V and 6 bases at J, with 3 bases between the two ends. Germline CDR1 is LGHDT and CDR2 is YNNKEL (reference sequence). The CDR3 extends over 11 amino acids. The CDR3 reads CASSQRDTQYF. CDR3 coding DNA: TGTGCCAGCAGCCAAAGGGATACGCAGTATTTT.

The CDR3 protein is CASSLGLSGYEQYF. CDR3 sequence (DNA): TGTGCCAGCAGCCTAGGACTATCGGGCTACGAGCAGTACTTC. V usage is TRBV6-5 and J usage is TRBJ2-7; maybe TRBD2 (6 bases). Germline V gene sequence: CDR1 MNHEY, CDR2 SVGAGI. The CDR3 consists of 14 residues. V lost 6 bases and J lost 3, with 15 bases in between.

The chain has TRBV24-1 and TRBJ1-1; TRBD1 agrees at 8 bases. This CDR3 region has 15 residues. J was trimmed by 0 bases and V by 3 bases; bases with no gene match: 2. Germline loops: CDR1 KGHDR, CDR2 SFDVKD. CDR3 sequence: CATSDGQGLNTEAFF. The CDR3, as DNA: TGTGCCACCAGTGATGGACAGGGATTGAACACTGAAGCTTTCTTT.

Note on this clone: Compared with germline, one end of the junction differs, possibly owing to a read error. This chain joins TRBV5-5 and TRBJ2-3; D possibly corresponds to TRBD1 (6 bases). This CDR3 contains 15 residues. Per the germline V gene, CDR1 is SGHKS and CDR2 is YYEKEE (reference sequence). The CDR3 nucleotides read TGTGCCAGCAGCTTGGGACAGGCGAGCACAGAAACGCAGTATTTT. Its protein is CASSLGQASTETQYF.

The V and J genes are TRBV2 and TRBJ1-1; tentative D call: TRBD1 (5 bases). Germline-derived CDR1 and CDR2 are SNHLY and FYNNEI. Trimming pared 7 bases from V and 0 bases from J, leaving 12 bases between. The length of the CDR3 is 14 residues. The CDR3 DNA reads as TGTGCCAGCACCTTGACAGAAATGAACACTGAAGCTTTCTTT. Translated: CASTLTEMNTEAFF.

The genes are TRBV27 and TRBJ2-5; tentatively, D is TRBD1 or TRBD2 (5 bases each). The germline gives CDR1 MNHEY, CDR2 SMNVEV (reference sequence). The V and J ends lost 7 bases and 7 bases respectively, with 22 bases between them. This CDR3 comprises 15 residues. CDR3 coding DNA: TGTGCCAGCACCGGGACCGCTGCAGGAGGTGGGACCCAGTACTTC. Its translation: CASTGTAAGGGTQYF.

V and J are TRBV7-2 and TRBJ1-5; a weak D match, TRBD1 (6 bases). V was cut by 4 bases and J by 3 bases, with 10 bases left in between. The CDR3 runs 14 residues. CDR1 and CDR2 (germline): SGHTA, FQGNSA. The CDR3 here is CASSSQGNNQPQHF. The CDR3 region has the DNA TGTGCCAGCAGCTCACAGGGAAACAATCAGCCCCAGCATTTT.

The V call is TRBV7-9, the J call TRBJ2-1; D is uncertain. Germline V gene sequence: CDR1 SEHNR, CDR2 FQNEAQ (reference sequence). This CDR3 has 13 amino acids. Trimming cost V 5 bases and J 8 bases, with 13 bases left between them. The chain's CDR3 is CASSLETWDEQFF. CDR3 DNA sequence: TGTGCCAGCAGCCTAGAAACCTGGGATGAGCAGTTCTTC. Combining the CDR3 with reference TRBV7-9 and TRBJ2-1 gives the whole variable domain DTGVSQNPRHKITKRGQNVTFRCDPISEHNRLYWYRQTLGQGPEFLTYFQNEAQLEKSRLLSDRFSAERPKGSFSTLEIQRTEQGDSAMYLCASSLETWDEQFFGPGTRLTVL.

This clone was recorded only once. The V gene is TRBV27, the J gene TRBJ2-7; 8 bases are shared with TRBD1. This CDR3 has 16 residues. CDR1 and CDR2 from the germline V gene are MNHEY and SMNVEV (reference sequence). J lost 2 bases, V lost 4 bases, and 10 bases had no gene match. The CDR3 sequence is CASSSKVGQETYEQYF. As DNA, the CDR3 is TGTGCCAGCAGTTCAAAAGTGGGACAGGAGACCTACGAGCAGTACTTC.

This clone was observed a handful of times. The DNA for the CDR3 is TGTGCCAGCAGCCCAGGTCGGAGGGGTAGGACTGAAGCTTTCTTT. This gives the protein CASSPGRRGRTEAFF. This chain links TRBV7-6 with TRBJ1-1, with D perhaps TRBD1 (5 bases). The CDR3 is 15 amino acids. Trimming removed 5 bases at V and 5 bases at J, with 18 bases between. Germline V gene sequence: CDR1 SGHVS, CDR2 FNYEAQ. Drawing the rest from reference TRBV7-6 and TRBJ1-1, the complete variable domain is GAGVSQSPRYKVTKRGQDVALRCDPISGHVSLYWYRQALGQGPEFLTYFNYEAQQDKSGLPNDRFSAERPEGSISTLTIQRTEQRDSAMYRCASSPGRRGRTEAFFGQGTRLTVV.

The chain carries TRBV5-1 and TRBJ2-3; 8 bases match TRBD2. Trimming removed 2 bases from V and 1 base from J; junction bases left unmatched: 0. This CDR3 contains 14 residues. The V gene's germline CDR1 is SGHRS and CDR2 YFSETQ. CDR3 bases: TGCGCCAGCAGCTTACTAGCGGGCACAGATACGCAGTATTTT. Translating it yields CASSLLAGTDTQYF.

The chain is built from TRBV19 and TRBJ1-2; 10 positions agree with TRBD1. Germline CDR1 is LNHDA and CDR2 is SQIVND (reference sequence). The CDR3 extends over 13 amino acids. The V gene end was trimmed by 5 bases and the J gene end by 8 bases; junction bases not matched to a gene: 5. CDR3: CASSLGTGDGYTF. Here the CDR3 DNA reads TGTGCCAGTAGTCTGGGGACAGGGGACGGCTACACCTTC.

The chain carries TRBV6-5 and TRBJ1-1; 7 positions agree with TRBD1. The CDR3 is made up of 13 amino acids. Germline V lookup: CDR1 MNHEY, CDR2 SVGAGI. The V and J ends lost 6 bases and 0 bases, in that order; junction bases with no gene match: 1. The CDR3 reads CASRDRLNTEAFF. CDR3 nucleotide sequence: TGTGCCAGCAGGGACAGGTTGAACACTGAAGCTTTCTTT.

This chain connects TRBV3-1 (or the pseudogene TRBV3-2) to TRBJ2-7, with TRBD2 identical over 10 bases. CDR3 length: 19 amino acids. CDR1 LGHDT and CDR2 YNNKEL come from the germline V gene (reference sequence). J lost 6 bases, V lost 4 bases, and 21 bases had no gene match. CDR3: CASSLLPSGRKYGGSEQYF. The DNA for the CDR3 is TGTGCCAGCAGCCTGTTACCTAGCGGGAGAAAGTATGGGGGATCCGAGCAGTACTTC.

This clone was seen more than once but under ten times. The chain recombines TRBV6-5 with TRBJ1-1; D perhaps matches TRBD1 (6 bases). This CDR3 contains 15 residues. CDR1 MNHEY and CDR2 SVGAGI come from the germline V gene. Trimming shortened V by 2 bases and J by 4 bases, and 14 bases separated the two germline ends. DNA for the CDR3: TGTGCCAGCAGTTACGGGGCAGGGGTGAGCACTGAAGCTTTCTTT. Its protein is CASSYGAGVSTEAFF.

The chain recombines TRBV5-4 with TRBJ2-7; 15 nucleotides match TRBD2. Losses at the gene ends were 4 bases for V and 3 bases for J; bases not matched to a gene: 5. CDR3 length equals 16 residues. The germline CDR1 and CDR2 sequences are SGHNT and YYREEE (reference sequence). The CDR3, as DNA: TGTGCCAGCAGCCCAGGGACTAGCGGGGGGTTCTACGAGCAGTACTTC. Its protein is CASSPGTSGGFYEQYF.

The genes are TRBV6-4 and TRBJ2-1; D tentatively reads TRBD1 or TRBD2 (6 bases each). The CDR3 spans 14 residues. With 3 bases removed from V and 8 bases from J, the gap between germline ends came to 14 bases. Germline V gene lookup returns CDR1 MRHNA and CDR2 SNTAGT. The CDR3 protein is CASSEGGSWDEQFF. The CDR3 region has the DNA TGTGCCAGCAGTGAGGGGGGCAGTTGGGATGAGCAGTTCTTC.

This CDR3 reads CASSLPPDRGEKLFF. The DNA for the CDR3 is TGCGCCAGCAGCCTCCCCCCGGACAGGGGTGAAAAACTGTTTTTT. This sequence joins TRBV4-1 and TRBJ1-4, with TRBD1 identical over 9 bases. CDR3 size: 15 residues. The V gene's germline CDR1 is MGHRA and CDR2 YSYEKL. V dropped 4 bases and J dropped 7; count of bases not matched to a gene: 7.

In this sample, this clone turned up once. CDR3 region: CASSLGVRGLSTDTQYF. The CDR3 DNA follows: TGTGCCAGCAGCTTGGGTGTCAGGGGGCTAAGCACAGATACGCAGTATTTT. The chain carries TRBV5-4 and TRBJ2-3; 8 bases are shared with TRBD1. The CDR3 length is 17 residues. Germline assignment: CDR1 SGHNT and CDR2 YYREEE (reference sequence). Trimming removed 0 bases from V and 0 bases from J; junction bases left unmatched: 6.